This is a list of T cell receptor beta chains from one sample in a study of cytomegalovirus exposure and HLA in healthy donors. Sequenced by immunoSEQ multiplex PCR; TCRdb stores in-frame clones only, minus some. The sample includes 100,000 to 150,000 clones, about two thirds seen only once; the top ten take about 3%. Sequenced input: PBMCs. These receptors came from a woman aged 60 to 75 in good health and CMV-seropositive. CDR3s include the opening cysteine and the closing phenylalanine or tryptophan. Each record gives: D gene, V gene, J gene, clone size, CDR3 protein, CDR3 DNA. The D gene is left open where the match is weak. Clone size appears in some rows only: once, few, many, or a class for an expanded clone.

d_call: NA; v_call: TRBV19; j_call: TRBJ1-5; clone_size: NA; cdr3_aa: CASSISGRTSHF; cdr3_nt: TGTGCCAGTAGTATAAGTGGCCGAACGTCGCATTTT
d_call: TRBD1; v_call: TRBV27; j_call: TRBJ2-7; clone_size: few; cdr3_aa: CASRTIRDRGRTEQYF; cdr3_nt: TGTGCCAGCAGAACTATTAGGGACAGGGGGCGAACCGAGCAGTACTTC
d_call: NA; v_call: TRBV9; j_call: TRBJ1-1; clone_size: NA; cdr3_aa: CASSDRSPGLNTEAFF; cdr3_nt: TGTGCCAGCAGCGACCGATCCCCAGGCCTTAACACTGAAGCTTTCTTT
d_call: TRBD1; v_call: TRBV6-1; j_call: TRBJ1-4; clone_size: NA; cdr3_aa: CAGGGTGNEKLFF; cdr3_nt: TGTGCCGGGGGCGGGACAGGGAATGAAAAACTGTTTTTT
d_call: TRBD2; v_call: TRBV5-1; j_call: TRBJ2-4; clone_size: once; cdr3_aa: CASSSVLAGGSGNIQYF; cdr3_nt: TGCGCCAGCAGCTCAGTACTAGCGGGGGGGTCGGGGAACATTCAGTACTTC
d_call: TRBD2; v_call: TRBV6-5; j_call: TRBJ2-5; clone_size: NA; cdr3_aa: CASSYSGGRETQYF; cdr3_nt: TGTGCCAGCAGTTACTCCGGGGGGAGGGAGACCCAGTACTTC
d_call: NA; v_call: TRBV9; j_call: TRBJ1-5; clone_size: NA; cdr3_aa: CASSQQVDSLAQHF; cdr3_nt: TGTGCCAGCAGCCAACAAGTCGATTCTCTGGCCCAGCATTTT
d_call: NA; v_call: TRBV18; j_call: TRBJ2-3; clone_size: NA; cdr3_aa: CASSPRRPTSTDTQYF; cdr3_nt: TGTGCCAGCTCACCACGGCGACCGACTAGCACAGATACGCAGTATTTT
d_call: NA; v_call: TRBV6-5; j_call: TRBJ1-1; clone_size: NA; cdr3_aa: CASSLTPGGGSGAFF; cdr3_nt: TGTGCCAGCAGCCTCACCCCCGGGGGTGGGTCCGGAGCTTTCTTT
d_call: NA; v_call: TRBV13; j_call: TRBJ1-1; clone_size: NA; cdr3_aa: CASSLVQGSHTEAFF; cdr3_nt: TGTGCCAGCAGCTTAGTACAGGGAAGCCACACTGAAGCTTTCTTT
d_call: NA; v_call: TRBV2; j_call: TRBJ1-3; clone_size: few; cdr3_aa: CASSGWQSGNTIYF; cdr3_nt: TGTGCCAGCAGTGGGTGGCAGTCTGGAAACACCATATATTTT
d_call: TRBD2; v_call: TRBV7-3; j_call: TRBJ2-7; clone_size: NA; cdr3_aa: CASSLTGSGGAFYEQYF; cdr3_nt: TGTGCCAGCAGCCTGACAGGCTCCGGGGGGGCTTTCTACGAGCAGTACTTC
d_call: TRBD1; v_call: TRBV6-5; j_call: TRBJ1-2; clone_size: NA; cdr3_aa: CASSEDRASYGYTF; cdr3_nt: TGTGCCAGCAGTGAGGACAGGGCCTCCTATGGCTACACCTTC
d_call: NA; v_call: TRBV6-6; j_call: TRBJ1-1; clone_size: few; cdr3_aa: CASSLGQNTEAFF; cdr3_nt: TGTGCCAGCAGCTTAGGACAGAACACTGAAGCTTTCTTT
d_call: NA; v_call: TRBV28; j_call: TRBJ1-3; clone_size: NA; cdr3_aa: CASSSERESGNTIYF; cdr3_nt: TGTGCCAGCAGCTCTGAGAGGGAGAGTGGAAACACCATATATTTT
d_call: NA; v_call: TRBV21-1; j_call: TRBJ2-7; clone_size: NA; cdr3_aa: CASSKEGQGPYEQYF; cdr3_nt: TGTGCCAGCAGCAAAGAGGGACAGGGACCCTACGAGCAGTACTTC
d_call: NA; v_call: TRBV11-2; j_call: TRBJ1-2; clone_size: NA; cdr3_aa: CASSLDPGNCGYTF; cdr3_nt: TGTGCCAGCAGCTTAGATCCGGGGAACTGTGGCTACACCTTC
d_call: NA; v_call: TRBV4-1; j_call: TRBJ1-1; clone_size: NA; cdr3_aa: CASSQGNSRTSMNTEAFF; cdr3_nt: TGCGCCAGCAGCCAAGGAAACTCCAGGACATCGATGAACACTGAAGCTTTCTTT
d_call: NA; v_call: TRBV6-5; j_call: TRBJ1-4; clone_size: NA; cdr3_aa: CASSQGSNEKLFF; cdr3_nt: TGTGCCAGCAGCCAGGGTTCTAATGAAAAACTGTTTTTT
d_call: TRBD1; v_call: TRBV28; j_call: TRBJ1-1; clone_size: NA; cdr3_aa: CASPGQGRNTEAFF; cdr3_nt: TGTGCCAGCCCGGGACAGGGGAGGAACACTGAAGCTTTCTTT
d_call: TRBD2; v_call: TRBV10-3; j_call: TRBJ2-1; clone_size: few; cdr3_aa: CAISSLAGNEQFF; cdr3_nt: TGTGCCATCAGTTCTCTAGCGGGCAATGAGCAGTTCTTC
d_call: NA; v_call: TRBV5-1; j_call: TRBJ1-1; clone_size: NA; cdr3_aa: CASGGTIPNTEAFF; cdr3_nt: TGCGCCAGCGGGGGGACGATCCCGAACACTGAAGCTTTCTTT
d_call: NA; v_call: TRBV4-1; j_call: TRBJ1-2; clone_size: NA; cdr3_aa: CASSPRTAIPPDGYTF; cdr3_nt: TGCGCCAGCAGCCCCCGGACAGCCATTCCCCCTGATGGCTACACCTTC
d_call: NA; v_call: TRBV9; j_call: TRBJ2-2; clone_size: once; cdr3_aa: CASRGGHTTGELFF; cdr3_nt: TGTGCCAGCAGGGGTGGACACACTACCGGGGAGCTGTTTTTT
d_call: NA; v_call: TRBV18; j_call: TRBJ1-1; clone_size: NA; cdr3_aa: CASSWGQMNTEAFF; cdr3_nt: TGTGCCAGCTCCTGGGGACAAATGAACACTGAAGCTTTCTTT
d_call: TRBD2; v_call: TRBV7-2; j_call: TRBJ2-3; clone_size: NA; cdr3_aa: CASSPGGGGSDTQYF; cdr3_nt: TGTGCCAGCAGCCCGGGGGGAGGCGGGTCAGATACGCAGTATTTT
d_call: NA; v_call: TRBV15; j_call: TRBJ1-5; clone_size: NA; cdr3_aa: CATRGGGGRQPQHF; cdr3_nt: TGTGCCACCCGCGGCGGGGGGGGGAGACAGCCCCAGCATTTT
d_call: NA; v_call: TRBV6-1; j_call: TRBJ2-5; clone_size: NA; cdr3_aa: CASDPGYEGGTQYF; cdr3_nt: TGTGCCAGCGACCCCGGCTATGAGGGAGGGACCCAGTACTTC
d_call: NA; v_call: TRBV2; j_call: TRBJ1-3; clone_size: few; cdr3_aa: CASTRGRNTIYF; cdr3_nt: TGTGCCAGCACAAGAGGGAGAAACACCATATATTTT
d_call: NA; v_call: TRBV7-9; j_call: TRBJ1-6; clone_size: once; cdr3_aa: CASSLGLSSYNSPLHF; cdr3_nt: TGTGCCAGCAGCTTAGGACTCAGCTCCTATAATTCACCCCTCCACTTT
d_call: NA; v_call: TRBV9; j_call: TRBJ2-1; clone_size: NA; cdr3_aa: CASSVASLSYNEQFF; cdr3_nt: TGTGCCAGCAGCGTAGCTAGCCTCTCCTACAATGAGCAGTTCTTC
d_call: TRBD1; v_call: TRBV7-3; j_call: TRBJ2-7; clone_size: NA; cdr3_aa: CASSTGQASEQYF; cdr3_nt: TGTGCCAGCAGTACCGGACAGGCGAGCGAGCAGTACTTC
d_call: NA; v_call: TRBV27; j_call: TRBJ1-1; clone_size: NA; cdr3_aa: CASSLWGERNTEAFF; cdr3_nt: TGTGCCAGCAGTTTATGGGGGGAACGGAACACTGAAGCTTTCTTT